The TCR beta chain described here comes from a study of cytomegalovirus exposure and HLA in healthy donors. Study results and limitations: In a later analysis, DRB1 alleles had the most associated TCRs; HLA-C alleles the fewest.

As regards this clone: No antigen is known for it.

PCR involved 60 Vbeta and 13 Jbeta primers. Data came from immunoSEQ multiplex PCR; TCRdb stores just in-frame clones and leaves some out. The sample comprises approximately 150,000 clones, 80% of which are singletons, and roughly 9.7% rests with the top ten. The germline V gene encodes CDR1 MNHEY and CDR2 SMNVEV (reference sequence). This CDR3 has 19 amino acids. V was pared by 0 bases and J by 4 bases, with 19 bases between. Sequences were obtained from PBMCs. This receptor was taken from a man younger than 35 in good health and CMV-seropositive. This chain links TRBV27 with TRBJ2-6; weak D call: TRBD2 (6 bases). The CDR3 loop reads CASSLSIRDSSRGANVLTF. The DNA of the CDR3 is TGTGCCAGCAGTTTATCGATCCGGGACTCGTCACGCGGGGCCAACGTCCTGACTTTC.